This is a list of T cell receptor beta chains from one sample in a study of post-analysis software for immune sequencing data. TCRdb called the PCR reads again in MiXCR, with one record for every CDR3 protein. The top ten hold approximately 7.7% of the sample, which has about 430,000 distinct CDR3 sequences, approximately 42% seen once. The sample comprised blood. The receptors here all came from a girl aged 2-9 years with multiple sclerosis. Both conserved end residues are part of each CDR3. The order of the fields is J gene, V gene, clone size, CDR3 protein. Some rows have no size entry. The others give once, few or many, or a class for an expanded clone.

NA TRBV20-1 NA CSARKPGLDRRRETQYF
TRBJ2-5 TRBV29-1 once CSAGLRLAQYF
TRBJ1-2 TRBV5-5 NA CASSHRQGRGYGYTF
TRBJ2-7 TRBV25-1 NA CASSETRALPGLAGVSYEQYF
TRBJ2-5 TRBV5-1 NA CASRVLGGRRETQYF
TRBJ1-5 TRBV3-1 few CASSQRAPGKGLGSNQPQHF
TRBJ1-2 TRBV28 NA CASSLARDSYGYTF
TRBJ2-7 TRBV20-1 few CSARTGLAGGTYQWEQYF
TRBJ1-6 TRBV6-5 NA CASSYYQGNDSPLHF
TRBJ2-1 TRBV20-1 NA CSARSLAGGLTYNEQFF
TRBJ1-1 TRBV29-1 NA CSVWGQSGSTEAFF
TRBJ2-7 TRBV4-1 NA CASSQGGSAGPYEQYF
TRBJ2-6 TRBV28 NA CASFSGVHGANVLTF
TRBJ2-1 TRBV29-1 NA CSVRGQGYNEQFF
TRBJ2-3 TRBV28 NA CASSFSFLAGGNTDTQYF
TRBJ1-2 TRBV6-5 NA CASSSAGNRNYGYTF
TRBJ1-5 TRBV12-3/TRBV12-4 few CASTKQGLSQPQHF
TRBJ2-1 TRBV5-1 NA CASSLGQHSYNEQFF
TRBJ2-1 TRBV4-2 NA CASSRALLRLVSNEQFF
TRBJ2-1 TRBV7-9 NA CASSLGSGVFHEQFF
TRBJ2-1 TRBV7-2 NA CASRGLTGYNEQFF
TRBJ1-1 TRBV12-3/TRBV12-4 NA CASSSQVSTEAFF
TRBJ2-7 TRBV28 NA CASSRPGQGDSYEQYF
TRBJ2-4 TRBV28 few CASSSFLLGQRTSKNIQYF
TRBJ1-2 TRBV12-3/TRBV12-4 NA CASTPTGTNYGYTF
TRBJ1-2 TRBV12-3/TRBV12-4 NA CASRLGPSYGYTF
TRBJ2-3 TRBV24-1 few CATSASGGPSVITDTQYF
TRBJ1-4 TRBV7-9 few CATGEGQREKLFF
TRBJ2-1 TRBV28 once CASSPALAGNDEQFF
TRBJ2-4 TRBV7-9 NA CASSLGAGGGRDIQYF
TRBJ2-7 TRBV2 NA CASMRALSYEQYF
NA TRBV11-2 NA CASTAERVRGETQYF
TRBJ2-2 TRBV7-8 NA CASSLSGLARIAGELFF
TRBJ1-4 TRBV5-1 NA CASSLGQYNEKLFF
TRBJ1-2 TRBV20-1 NA CSARDRGRANYGYTF
TRBJ1-1 TRBV12-3/TRBV12-4 few CASSKRTPGKGGTEAFF
TRBJ2-1 TRBV7-9 few CASSRGQGEDNEQFF
TRBJ1-5 TRBV28 few CASRTGNSNQPQHF
TRBJ1-6 TRBV6-5 NA CASSYFGDTFSYNSPLHF
TRBJ2-7 TRBV25-1 NA CASSGLGQGPGEQYF
TRBJ1-6 TRBV4-1 NA CASSQDSQGKFVSPLHF
TRBJ1-2 TRBV7-8 NA CASSLGGRTNYGYTF
TRBJ1-1 TRBV9 NA CASSVGVGRENTEAFF
TRBJ2-3 TRBV7-8 NA CASSASGGTNTDTQYF
TRBJ2-1 TRBV5-1 NA CASGTGTLFHNEQFF
TRBJ2-7 TRBV5-1 NA CASSWQGGTYEQYF
TRBJ1-4 TRBV6-1 NA CASRLHRGSEPHESGKLFF
TRBJ1-5 TRBV6-1 NA CASTRQGFDNQPQHF
TRBJ2-3 TRBV5-1 NA CASHVWTSRTDTQYF
TRBJ2-2 TRBV9 NA CASSVGYRNTGELFF
TRBJ2-3 TRBV4-3 NA CASSQGGANTDTQYF
TRBJ2-7 TRBV20-1 NA CSARDPRGSSEQYF
TRBJ2-3 TRBV14 few CASSHRDRDSTDTQYF
TRBJ2-7 TRBV15 few CATSRDGSGGATYEQYF
TRBJ1-1 TRBV28 NA CASLTTVNTEAFF
TRBJ1-5 TRBV20-1 NA CSADRTGASNQPQHF